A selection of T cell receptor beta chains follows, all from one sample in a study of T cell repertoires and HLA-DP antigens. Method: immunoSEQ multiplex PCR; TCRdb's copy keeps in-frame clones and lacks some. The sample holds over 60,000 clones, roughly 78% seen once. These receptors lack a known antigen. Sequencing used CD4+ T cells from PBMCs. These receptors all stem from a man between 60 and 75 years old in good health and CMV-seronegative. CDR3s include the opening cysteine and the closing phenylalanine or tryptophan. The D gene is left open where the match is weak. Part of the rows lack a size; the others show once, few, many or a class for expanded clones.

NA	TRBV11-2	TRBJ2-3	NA	TGTGCCAGCAGCTTAGGCGGGAGCACAGATACGCAGTATTTT	CASSLGGSTDTQYF
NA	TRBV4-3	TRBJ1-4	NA	TGCGCCAGCAGTCCTTCAGTTCACGATCGCAATGAAAAACTGTTTTTT	CASSPSVHDRNEKLFF
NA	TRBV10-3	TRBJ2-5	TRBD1	TGTGCCATCAGCCCCGGGACAGGGGCCACGGAGACCCAGTACTTC	CAISPGTGATETQYF
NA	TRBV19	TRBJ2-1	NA	TGTGCCAGTAGTATCGAACACACGACGCGGTTCTTC	CASSIEHTTRFF
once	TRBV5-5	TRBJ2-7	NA	TGTGCCAGCAGCTTGGCCGGCCCGGAAGAGCAGTACTTC	CASSLAGPEEQYF
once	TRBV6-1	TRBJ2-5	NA	TGTGCCAGCGGTAGCGGAGAGACCCAGTACTTC	CASGSGETQYF
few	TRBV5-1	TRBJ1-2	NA	TGCGCCAGCAGTCCAACGGGGGGAGGGAGCTATGGCTACACCTTC	CASSPTGGGSYGYTF
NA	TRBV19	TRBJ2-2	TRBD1	TGTGCCAGTAGTCCGGGGACAGGGGACACCGGGGAGCTGTTTTTT	CASSPGTGDTGELFF
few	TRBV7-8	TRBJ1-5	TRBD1	TGTGCCAGCAGCTTAGCATTCGGGGACAGCCACCAGGGGTATCAGCCCCAGCATTTT	CASSLAFGDSHQGYQPQHF
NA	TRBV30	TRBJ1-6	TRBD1	TGTGCCGCGTCCCACAGGGGGAGAAATTCACCCCTCCACTTT	CAASHRGRNSPLHF
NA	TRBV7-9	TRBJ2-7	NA	TGTGCCAGCAGCTTAGGGGGACGTGGGTCCTACGAGCAGTACTTC	CASSLGGRGSYEQYF
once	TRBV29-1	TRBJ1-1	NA	TGCAGCGTTGTGGGGGGAGGGAGACCTTTCTTT	CSVVGGGRPFF
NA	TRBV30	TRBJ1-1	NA	TGTGCCTGGAGTGTAACCAACACTGAAGCTTTCTTT	CAWSVTNTEAFF
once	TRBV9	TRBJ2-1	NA	TGTGCCAGCAGCGTAGCGGGCGGTAGCGGCGGAAATGAGCAGTTCTTC	CASSVAGGSGGNEQFF
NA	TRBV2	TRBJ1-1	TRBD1	TGTGCCAGCTGCAAACAGGGGCAGAACACTGAAGCTTTCTTT	CASCKQGQNTEAFF
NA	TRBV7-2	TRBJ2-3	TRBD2	TGTGCCAGCACCGGAGCGGGGCTCAGCACAGATACGCAGTATTTT	CASTGAGLSTDTQYF
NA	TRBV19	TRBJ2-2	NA	TGTGCCAGTAGTAGAACGGGTACCTCGGAGCTGTTTTTT	CASSRTGTSELFF
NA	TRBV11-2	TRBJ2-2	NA	TGTGCCAGCAGCTTAAAGGAGGGAGCATTCCGGCGCACCGGGGAGCTGTTTTTT	CASSLKEGAFRRTGELFF
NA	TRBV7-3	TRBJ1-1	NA	TGTGCCAGCAGCCGGGACGGAATGAACACTGAAGCTTTCTTT	CASSRDGMNTEAFF
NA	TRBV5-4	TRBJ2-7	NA	TGTGCCAGCAGCTTGGAGGCTTCTAGCTCCTACGAGCAGTACTTC	CASSLEASSSYEQYF
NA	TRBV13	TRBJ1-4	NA	TGTGCCAGCAGCTTAGGGTCGGATTATAATGAAAAACTGTTTTTT	CASSLGSDYNEKLFF
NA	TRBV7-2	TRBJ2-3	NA	TGTGCCAGCAGCTTAGACCGTCCCAGGGTCAGGACAGATACGCAGTATTTT	CASSLDRPRVRTDTQYF
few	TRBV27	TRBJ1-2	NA	TGTGCCAGCAGTTTACGGGGTCCCAACTATGGCTACACCTTC	CASSLRGPNYGYTF
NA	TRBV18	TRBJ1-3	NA	TGTGCCAGCTCAGACCTCTTGAGCTCTGGAAACACCATATATTTT	CASSDLLSSGNTIYF
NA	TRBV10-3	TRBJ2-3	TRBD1	TGTGCCATCAGGCAGGGGGAGAGGGGAGATACGCAGTATTTT	CAIRQGERGDTQYF
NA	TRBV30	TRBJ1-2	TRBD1	TGTGCCTGGACAGGGGGCTACGACTATGGCTACACCTTC	CAWTGGYDYGYTF
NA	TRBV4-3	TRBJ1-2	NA	TGCGCCAGCAGCCAAGTTGGAGGGAACTATGGCTACACCTTC	CASSQVGGNYGYTF
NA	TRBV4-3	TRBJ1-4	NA	TGCGCCAGCAGCCAAGATCTGGCCCTGAATGAAAAACTGTTTTTT	CASSQDLALNEKLFF
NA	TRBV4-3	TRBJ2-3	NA	TGCGCCAGCAGCGCGGGTTTTAGAGGGTCCAGCACAGATACGCAGTATTTT	CASSAGFRGSSTDTQYF
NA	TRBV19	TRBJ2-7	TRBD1	TGTGCCAGTAGTATGGGGACAGGGACTAAAGAGCAGTACTTC	CASSMGTGTKEQYF
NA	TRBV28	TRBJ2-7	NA	TGTGCCAGCAGTACAATCGGGGCTAACTACGAGCAGTACTTC	CASSTIGANYEQYF
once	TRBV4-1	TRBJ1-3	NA	TGCGCCAGCAGCTCTGGACGAGAAAACACCATATATTTT	CASSSGRENTIYF
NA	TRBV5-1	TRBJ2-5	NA	TGCGCCAGCAGCCTGCAAGTAGCTCAAGAGACCCAGTACTTC	CASSLQVAQETQYF
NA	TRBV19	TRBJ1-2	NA	TGTGCCAGCAAAGGGACGGTCTATGGCTACACCTTC	CASKGTVYGYTF
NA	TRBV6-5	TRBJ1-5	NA	TGTGCCAGCCGGCCCCAAAGGAACAATCAGCCCCAGCATTTT	CASRPQRNNQPQHF
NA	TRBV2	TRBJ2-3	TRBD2	TGTGCCAGCAGTCCAATACTAGCGGGGGGCCCGATGAGGTTGGCAGATACGCAGTATTTT	CASSPILAGGPMRLADTQYF
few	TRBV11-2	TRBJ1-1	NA	TGTGCCAGCAGCTTAGGAGACACAGCTTTCTTT	CASSLGDTAFF
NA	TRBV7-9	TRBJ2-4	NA	TGTGCCAGCAGCTTCTCTTGGGGGGTTAATCAGTACTTC	CASSFSWGVNQYF
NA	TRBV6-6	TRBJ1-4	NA	TGTGCCAGCAGTCGACAGACAACTAATGAAAAACTGTTTTTT	CASSRQTTNEKLFF
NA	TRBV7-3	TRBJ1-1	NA	TGTGCCAGCAGCTTAGGTGCAGGATTTAACACTGAAGCTTTCTTT	CASSLGAGFNTEAFF
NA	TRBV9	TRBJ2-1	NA	TGTGCCAGCAGCGTATCTGCGGCGATGAATGAGCAGTTCTTC	CASSVSAAMNEQFF
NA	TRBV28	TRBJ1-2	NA	TGTGCCAGCAGGTCGGGCTCTAACTATGGCTACACCTTC	CASRSGSNYGYTF
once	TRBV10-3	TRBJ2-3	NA	TGTGCCGCAGGGTTAGGGGGTTTCACAGATACGCAGTATTTT	CAAGLGGFTDTQYF
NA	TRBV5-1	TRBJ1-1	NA	TGCGCCAGCAGCTTGGATCCAGGGCCAAACACTGAAGCTTTCTTT	CASSLDPGPNTEAFF
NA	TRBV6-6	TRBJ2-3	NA	TGTGCCGGTACCAGGAGCTCGACAGATACGCAGTATTTT	CAGTRSSTDTQYF
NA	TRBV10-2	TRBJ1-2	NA	TGCGCCACCGGGGCCGGTCAGGGCGCAGGAGGCTACACCTTC	CATGAGQGAGGYTF
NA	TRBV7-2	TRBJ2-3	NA	TGTGCCAGCAGCTTAACGAGCGGGAGCACAGATACGCAGTATTTT	CASSLTSGSTDTQYF
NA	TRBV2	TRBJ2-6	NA	TGTGCCAGCAGTCACCGGGACTCCCCCCTGGGGGGGGCCAACGTCCTGACTTTC	CASSHRDSPLGGANVLTF